The 28 T cell receptor beta chains given below trace back to one sample, sequenced in a study of tumor and adjacent non-tumor tissue in lung cancer. The template was RNA from unsorted bulk tissue. Distant lung tissue was collected more than 3 cm away from the tumor edge. A modified ARM-PCR protocol with three rounds of nested PCR amplified TCRbeta. From the multiplex PCR reads, TCRdb called clonotypes with MiXCR, one entry per CDR3 protein. The data show about 100,000 distinct CDR3 sequences, with roughly two thirds seen just once and roughly 19% held by the top ten. Specimen: distant non-tumor lung tissue. These receptor sequences come from a man aged 25 to 45 with non-small cell lung cancer.

Worth noting for this clonotype: No conserved phenylalanine or tryptophan is present at the end of the CDR3, so a read error is the likely explanation. J is TRBJ2-2 and V is TRBV25-1; 7 bases match TRBD1. CDR3 length equals 16 residues. Per germline, CDR1 MGHDK and CDR2 SYGVNS. After removal of 4 bases from V and 2 bases from J, the junction contained 7 bases not matched to a gene. This chain's CDR3 is CASSVPGQTNTGELFV. The CDR3 nucleotides read TGTGCCAGCAGTGTTCCGGGACAGACTAACACCGGGGAGCTGTTTGTT.

As to this clonotype: Possible read error: a much larger clone is one base away. This CDR3 fails to terminate in the conserved phenylalanine or tryptophan, so it likely reflects a read error. The chain joins TRBV4-1 to TRBJ2-1, with D maybe TRBD2 (5 bases). The germline V gene has CDR1 MGHRA and CDR2 YSYEKL. The CDR3 is made up of 17 amino acids. V lost 3 bases, J lost 0 bases, and 15 bases lay in between. CDR3 bases: TGCGCCAGCAGCCAGGTTATAGCGTCGAGCTCCTACAATGAGCAGTTCTTA. Translated, it gives CASSQVIASSSYNEQFL.

Remarks on this clonotype: Sequence at one end of the junction differs from germline and may be a read error. The genes are TRBV4-1 and TRBJ2-7; 7 bases fit TRBD2. The CDR3 is 16 residues long. The germline gives CDR1 MGHRA, CDR2 YSYEKL. CDR3 residues: CDSSQDETGGMYEQYF. The DNA for the CDR3 is TGCGACAGCAGCCAAGACGAGACGGGAGGTATGTACGAGCAGTACTTC.

This clonotype has at least ten counts. The chain uses TRBV21-1 and TRBJ2-5; no DNA check was done on the table's D call, TRBD1. TRBV21-1 is a documented pseudogene. The CDR3 length is 16 residues. This chain's CDR3 is CASSNRTGGAGETQYF. DNA for the CDR3: TGTGCCAGCAGCAACCGGACCGGGGGGGCCGGAGAGACCCAGTACTTC.

This clonotype has a handful of counts. This may be a read error, as it is one base from a much larger clone. This rearrangement joins TRBV12-3 or TRBV12-4 to TRBJ1-3; TRBD1 matches 8 bases. The CDR3 consists of 15 residues. CDR3 sequence: CAGSHGQGGGNTIYF. The CDR3 coding sequence is TGTGCCGGCAGCCATGGACAGGGCGGTGGAAACACCATATATTTT.

This clonotype appeared a few times. The gene calls are TRBV9 and TRBJ2-3; unclear D gene. CDR3 length: 12 residues. The V gene lost 0 bases and the J gene lost 1 base, with 0 bases spanning the gap. CDR1 and CDR2 from the germline V gene are SGDLS and YYNGEE. Here the CDR3 DNA reads TGTGCCAGCAGCGTAGGCACAGATACGCAGTATTTT. Translation gives CASSVGTDTQYF.

Regarding this clonotype: A much larger clone is a single base away; this may be a read error. The genes are TRBV4-1 and TRBJ1-5; maybe TRBD1 (6 bases). The CDR3 extends over 14 amino acids. Per germline, CDR1 MGHRA and CDR2 YSYEKL. V was pared by 4 bases and J by 8 bases, with 15 bases between. The CDR3 loop is CASSLRDTDKPQHF. In DNA, the CDR3 is TGCGCCAGCAGCCTCCGGGACACGGATAAGCCCCAGCATTTT.

Regarding this clonotype: At one end, the junction sequence differs from germline, possibly due to a read error. V is TRBV4-1 and J is TRBJ1-5; D not resolved. CDR3 length equals 15 residues. Germline V gives CDR1 MGHRA, CDR2 YSYEKL. The CDR3 region has the DNA TGCGCCAGCAGCGAAGATTGGGATTTAGAGCAGCCCCAACATTTT. Residues: CASSEDWDLEQPQHF.

Note on this clonotype: A read error may produce the germline difference seen at one junction end. The V and J genes are TRBV11-2 and TRBJ1-2; 8 bases map to TRBD1. This CDR3 has 17 amino acids. Germline V CDR1 and CDR2: SGHAT, FQNNGV. The DNA for the CDR3 is TGTGCCAACAGCATCCTAGGGACAGGCAACCTTAACTACGGCTACGCCTTC. Its protein is CANSILGTGNLNYGYAF.

Regarding this clonotype: Since a much larger clone is just one base distant, this may be a read error. This rearrangement joins TRBV24-1 to TRBJ2-1; 7 bases match TRBD1. CDR1 is KGHDR and CDR2 is SFDVKD in the germline V gene. With 2 bases clipped from V and 6 bases from J, the junction kept 6 bases outside the gene matches. There are 15 residues in the CDR3. The CDR3 sequence: CATSDSGGDCNEQFF. Here the CDR3 DNA reads TGTGCCACCAGTGATTCAGGGGGTGATTGCAATGAGCAGTTCTTC.

With regard to this clonotype: Lacking the conserved final phenylalanine or tryptophan, this CDR3 likely reflects a read error. V is TRBV5-4 and J is TRBJ2-2; D is perhaps TRBD2 (6 bases). Trimming took 4 bases from V and 8 from J, leaving 21 bases between them. The CDR3 sequence is 16 residues long. From germline, CDR1 is SGHNT and CDR2 YYREEE (reference sequence). In DNA, the CDR3 is TGTGCCAGCAGCAGGAGGGCAGGGATCTTTGCTGGGGAGCTGTTTTCT. It specifies CASSRRAGIFAGELFS.

Concerning this clonotype itself: The junction differs from germline at one of its ends, possibly a read error. The gene calls are TRBV12-3 or TRBV12-4 and TRBJ2-3, with TRBD1 matching over 7 bases. This CDR3 has 14 residues. As DNA, the CDR3 is TGTGACAGCAGTAGGGACAGTCCCACAGATACACAGTATTTT. Its translation is CDSSRDSPTDTQYF.

This clonotype was found once. A much larger clone lies a single base off, so this may be a read error. The CDR3 DNA is TGTGTCACCAGTGACCCCAACGGGATCACCGGGGAGCTGTTTTTT. The encoded protein is CVTSDPNGITGELFF. The chain carries TRBV24-1 and TRBJ2-2, with D possibly TRBD2 on 5 matching bases. Germline V CDR1 and CDR2: KGHDR, SFDVKD. CDR3 length: 15 amino acids.

On this clonotype: A much larger clone differs by one base, so this may be a read error. V is TRBV24-1 and J is TRBJ2-7; D gene uncertain. Germline V gives CDR1 KGHDR, CDR2 SFDVKD. Trimming pared 3 bases from V and 7 bases from J, leaving 12 bases between. This CDR3 spans 13 amino acids. The CDR3 DNA follows: TGTGCCACCAGTGATGTGACGCGCGTGGAGCAGTACTTC. This encodes CATSDVTRVEQYF.

In its sample, this clonotype was seen many times. V usage is TRBV6-5 and J usage is TRBJ2-7; 8 nucleotides agree with TRBD2. This CDR3 spans 13 amino acids. V lost 6 bases and J lost 10; bases outside the gene matches: 11. Per germline, CDR1 MNHEY and CDR2 SVGAGI. This CDR3 reads CASSQTSGTPQYF. CDR3 in DNA: TGTGCCAGCAGCCAAACTAGCGGCACGCCCCAGTACTTC.

As for this clonotype: The CDR3 ends on some other residue instead of the conserved phenylalanine or tryptophan, so this is likely a read error. V usage is TRBV11-3 and J usage is TRBJ2-3; 11 bases align to TRBD1. With V trimmed by 6 bases and J by 5 bases, 7 bases remained unmatched. Germline V CDR1 and CDR2: SGHNT, YENEEA. The CDR3 spans 15 residues. The CDR3 here is CASSSGQGAGDTQYY. CDR3 nucleotide sequence: TGTGCCAGCAGTAGCGGACAGGGGGCAGGAGATACGCAGTATTAT.

As regards this clonotype: Since a much larger clone is just one base distant, this may be a read error. V and J are TRBV10-3 and TRBJ2-7, with D possibly TRBD1 on 6 matching bases. Germline V gene lookup returns CDR1 ENHRY and CDR2 SYGVKD. The CDR3 consists of 15 residues. The CDR3 loop reads CAMSASTGRSYEQYF. In nucleotides, the CDR3 is TGTGCCATGAGTGCTTCGACAGGTCGTTCCTACGAGCAGTACTTC.

About this clonotype: The junction does not match germline at one end; this may be a read error. J is TRBJ2-3 and V is TRBV11-2; D remains ambiguous. This CDR3 comprises 11 residues. Germline loops: CDR1 SGHAT, CDR2 FQNNGV. CDR3 amino acids: CVSSFVKTQYF. CDR3 sequence (DNA): TGTGTCAGCAGCTTTGTAAAAACGCAGTATTTT.

Points on this clonotype: One end of the junction is discordant with germline, which a read error may explain. This chain connects TRBV29-1 to TRBJ2-7; tentatively, D is TRBD2 (5 bases). The germline V gene has CDR1 SQVTM and CDR2 ANQGSEA. The CDR3 spans 16 residues. CDR3 in DNA: TGCAGCGTTGGAGGTAGCGTGTACTTTCCTTTCTACGGGCAGTACTTC. Its translation: CSVGGSVYFPFYGQYF.

Note on this clonotype: A read error is likely, as this CDR3 ends without the conserved phenylalanine or tryptophan. The V and J genes are TRBV11-1 and TRBJ2-7; a possible D gene is TRBD2 (5 bases). This CDR3 is 14 amino acids long. Germline V gene data show CDR1 as SGHAT and CDR2 as FQDESV (reference sequence). Trimming removed 7 bases at V and 3 bases at J, with 16 bases between. In DNA form, the CDR3 reads TGTGCCAGCAACTCCTCGGGAAATCGCTACGAGCAGTACTAC. Translating gives CASNSSGNRYEQYY.

This clonotype was counted at least ten times. The rearrangement links TRBV14 to TRBJ1-5, with D unclear. V lost 2 bases, J lost 0 bases, and 17 bases lay in between. This CDR3 contains 18 residues. Germline V CDR1 and CDR2: SGHDN, FVKESK. The CDR3 DNA follows: TGTGCCAGCAGCCAATGGGTTCCGAGCGTAACTAGCAATCAGCCCCAGCATTTT. This translates into CASSQWVPSVTSNQPQHF.

This clonotype turned up a few times. A single base separates this from a much larger clone, so it may be a read error. CDR3 DNA sequence: TGCGCCAGCAGCGGACAGGGGACCCTGGATGGGGCCAACGTCCTGACTTTC. Encoded protein: CASSGQGTLDGANVLTF. V gene TRBV4-1 combines with J gene TRBJ2-6, with TRBD1 matching over 9 bases. In germline, CDR1 is MGHRA, CDR2 YSYEKL. V shed 5 bases, J shed 3 bases, and the junction held 8 bases outside the gene matches. This CDR3 is built from 17 residues.

This clonotype was seen a few times. A clone one base away is much larger, so this may be a read error. The V gene is TRBV6-1, the J gene TRBJ2-1; 9 bases agree with TRBD1. The CDR3 sequence is 13 residues long. Germline lookup yields CDR1 MNHNS and CDR2 SASEGT. V gave up 6 bases and J gave up 10 bases; unmatched junction bases: 7. This CDR3 is CASRTGTGNEQFF. CDR3 in DNA: TGTGCCAGCAGGACCGGGACAGGGAACGAGCAGTTCTTC.

This clonotype was counted ten times or more. The chain links TRBV4-3 to TRBJ2-3; the D is unclear. Trimming removed 0 bases at V and 1 base at J, with 5 bases between. Germline V lookup: CDR1 LGHNA, CDR2 YSLEER. This CDR3 is built from 14 residues. This chain's CDR3 is CASSQDAGTDTQYF. DNA for the CDR3: TGCGCCAGCAGCCAAGATGCTGGCACAGATACGCAGTATTTT.

Regarding this clonotype: A clone one base away is much larger, so this may be a read error. The chain recombines TRBV11-1 with TRBJ1-1; D not certain. This CDR3 has 12 amino acids. The germline V gene has CDR1 SGHAT and CDR2 FQDESV (reference sequence). V gave up 1 base and J gave up 7 bases, with 7 bases separating them. The CDR3 spells CASSLVRGEAFF. CDR3 nucleotides: TGTGCCAGCAGCTTAGTGCGCGGTGAAGCTTTCTTT.

This clonotype was counted at least ten times. The chain couples TRBV6-6 to TRBJ2-3; tentatively, D is TRBD2 (5 bases). The CDR3 covers 14 residues. The germline V and J ends were trimmed by 4 bases and 0 bases, with 8 bases remaining between them. Germline V gene data show CDR1 as MNHNY and CDR2 as SVGAGI (reference sequence). The CDR3 spells CASSSGYSTDTQYF. The DNA of the CDR3 is TGTGCCAGCAGTTCGGGGTATAGCACAGATACGCAGTATTTT.

In the case of this clonotype: One junction end does not reproduce the germline sequence, and a read error may be involved. The rearrangement joins TRBV4-1 to TRBJ1-5; D not resolved. Germline loops: CDR1 MGHRA, CDR2 YSYEKL. The CDR3 length is 15 residues. CDR3 sequence reads: CASSQDWLSNQPQHF. The CDR3 region has the DNA TGCGCCAGCAGTCAAGATTGGCTTAGCAATCAGCCCCAGCATTTT.

Concerning this clonotype: The CDR3 does not close with the conserved phenylalanine or tryptophan, likely indicating a read error. The V and J genes are TRBV20-1 and TRBJ2-3, with D unresolved. This CDR3 is built from 14 residues. Germline CDR1 is DFQATT and CDR2 is SNEGSKA (reference sequence). Trimming removed 7 bases at V and 1 base at J, with 15 bases between. This CDR3 is CSVATPGGTDTQYL. As DNA, the CDR3 is TGCAGTGTCGCCACTCCGGGTGGCACAGATACGCAGTATCTT.